One sample yielded the 21 T cell receptor beta chains listed below, sequenced in a study of cytomegalovirus exposure and HLA in healthy donors. 60 Vbeta and 13 Jbeta primers were used in PCR. The repertoire was sequenced with immunoSEQ multiplex PCR; TCRdb's copy has only in-frame clones and lacks some. This repertoire shows under 150,000 clones, more than 80% found once; its top ten account for less than 6.5%. Sequenced input: PBMCs. These TCRs come from a woman in her thirties or forties in good health and CMV-seropositive.

The sample holds a few counts of this clone. The chain links TRBV6-1 to TRBJ2-3; no clear D gene. Germline loops: CDR1 MNHNS, CDR2 SASEGT. The CDR3 totals 14 residues. V was shortened by 2 bases and J by 1 base, with 7 bases between the two germline ends. CDR3 nucleotide sequence: TGTGCCAGCAGTGAAACCCGAGGCACAGATACGCAGTATTTT. This codes for CASSETRGTDTQYF.

The chain has TRBV19 and TRBJ1-1, with TRBD1 matching 8 bases. The germline V gene has CDR1 LNHDA and CDR2 SQIVND (reference sequence). The CDR3 runs 16 residues. V lost 3 bases, J lost 5 bases, and 11 bases stayed unmatched. The CDR3: CASSIPPQGAGTEAFF. The CDR3 nucleotides read TGTGCCAGTAGTATCCCCCCGCAGGGGGCGGGAACTGAAGCTTTCTTT.

Note on this clone: This specimen includes other DNA sequences encoding the same CDR3. This chain uses TRBV6-5 with TRBJ2-7; no definite D call. Germline V lookup: CDR1 MNHEY, CDR2 SVGAGI. With 0 bases removed from V and 2 bases from J, the gap between germline ends came to 8 bases. The CDR3 sequence is 14 residues long. CDR3 in DNA: TGTGCCAGCAGTTACTCCGCCTACGCCTACGAGCAGTACTTC. It specifies CASSYSAYAYEQYF.

The V and J genes are TRBV30 and TRBJ1-2, with TRBD1 matching 7 bases. CDR3 length equals 16 residues. In germline, CDR1 is GTSNPN, CDR2 SVGIG (reference sequence). V lost 6 bases, J lost 0 bases, and 13 bases stayed unmatched. The CDR3, as DNA: TGTGCCTGCTGGGACAGAATTAAAACTGCTAACTATGGCTACACCTTC. Amino acids: CACWDRIKTANYGYTF.

The chain recombines TRBV7-8 with TRBJ1-1; D is ambiguous. V shed 3 bases and J shed 10 bases, with 15 bases lying between them. The germline V gene has CDR1 SGHVS and CDR2 FQNEAQ. This CDR3 is 13 amino acids long. Written as DNA, the CDR3 is TGTGCCAGCAGCTTCGCTGTCGGGTTTGCAGCTTTCTTT. Its translation: CASSFAVGFAAFF.

The chain has TRBV30 and TRBJ1-1, with a weak D call TRBD1 (5 bases). CDR1 GTSNPN and CDR2 SVGIG come from the germline V gene (reference sequence). The V end lost 0 bases, the J end lost 0 bases, and 17 bases lay between the germline ends. The CDR3 runs 17 residues. The CDR3 here is CAWSVSFQGTMNTEAFF. CDR3 bases: TGTGCCTGGAGTGTCAGTTTCCAGGGAACCATGAACACTGAAGCTTTCTTT.

This clone was counted between two and nine times. J is TRBJ1-1 and V is TRBV4-1; 7 nucleotides agree with TRBD1. Germline CDR1 reads MGHRA; CDR2 reads YSYEKL. The V segment lost 0 bases and the J segment 6 bases; nucleotides outside the gene matches: 7. The CDR3 has 15 residues. CDR3 loop: CASSQDINRGAEAFF. CDR3 nucleotides: TGCGCCAGCAGCCAAGATATCAACAGGGGAGCTGAAGCTTTCTTT.

The CDR3 spells CASSQSTGTYEQYF. For the CDR3, the DNA is TGCGCCAGCAGCCAGTCTACAGGGACCTACGAGCAGTACTTC. This chain links TRBV4-3 with TRBJ2-7; D is possibly TRBD1 (6 bases). The germline gives CDR1 LGHNA, CDR2 YSLEER. The CDR3 extends over 14 amino acids. The V end was cut by 3 bases, the J end by 2 bases, with 11 bases between.

The V call is TRBV30, the J call TRBJ1-2, with D possibly TRBD1 on 5 matching bases. The CDR3 covers 12 residues. The V gene lost 2 bases and the J gene lost 9 bases, with 13 bases spanning the gap. Germline V gene sequence: CDR1 GTSNPN, CDR2 SVGIG (reference sequence). The CDR3 here is CAWSRPGLSYTF. In nucleotides, the CDR3 is TGTGCCTGGAGTCGACCAGGGTTGAGCTACACCTTC.

The CDR3 is CASSSTAEETQYF. CDR3 bases: TGCGCCAGCAGCTCAACCGCGGAAGAGACCCAGTACTTC. The V call is TRBV5-1, the J call TRBJ2-5; D is uncertain. From germline, CDR1 is SGHRS and CDR2 YFSETQ. With 3 bases removed from V and 3 bases from J, the gap between germline ends came to 9 bases. This CDR3 contains 13 residues.

This sequence joins TRBV6-1 and TRBJ1-1; D is unresolved. Germline V gives CDR1 MNHNS, CDR2 SASEGT. The CDR3 runs 14 residues. V was pared by 8 bases and J by 6 bases, with 19 bases between. CDR3 nucleotides: TGTGCCAGCCTAATGGGAGGTCCTTTCCCTGAAGCTTTCTTT. This codes for CASLMGGPFPEAFF.

This clone was observed once. The chain joins TRBV10-1 to TRBJ1-6; D is unclear. CDR3 size: 13 residues. V lost 6 bases and J 7 bases, leaving 10 bases between the germline ends. From germline, CDR1 is WNHNN and CDR2 SYGVQD (reference sequence). The CDR3 DNA sequence: TGCGCCAGCAGCTACGACGGGAATTCACCCCTCCACTTT. It encodes CASSYDGNSPLHF.

V usage is TRBV7-3 and J usage is TRBJ2-6; TRBD1 matches 7 bases. Germline CDR1 SGHTA, CDR2 FQGTGA. Trimming removed 4 bases from V and 2 bases from J; junction bases left unmatched: 8. This CDR3 has 17 amino acids. CDR3 coding DNA: TGTGCCAGCAGCTCACACAGGGGCCTTGCTGGGGCCAACGTCCTGACTTTC. Translating it yields CASSSHRGLAGANVLTF.

Concerning this clone: At one of its ends the junction is not consistent with the germline gene, which may arise from a read error. The rearrangement uses TRBV7-6 and TRBJ2-5; 8 bases are shared with TRBD1. Germline CDR1 reads SGHVS; CDR2 reads FNYEAQ. The CDR3 extends over 16 amino acids. The CDR3 region has the DNA TGTGCCAGCAGCTTAGCTCCGGCAGGGGGCCAAAAGACCCAGTACTTC. This translates into CASSLAPAGGQKTQYF.

The CDR3 DNA follows: TGTGCCACTCGACAGAGTTTGAACACTGAAGCTTTCTTT. It codes for CATRQSLNTEAFF. V and J are TRBV6-1 and TRBJ1-1; D possibly corresponds to TRBD1 (5 bases). Trimming took 10 bases from V and 0 from J, leaving 12 bases between them. The CDR3 length is 13 residues. Germline CDR1 is MNHNS and CDR2 is SASEGT.

The chain is built from TRBV30 and TRBJ1-5, with D tentatively TRBD1 (6 bases). The CDR3 length is 13 residues. The V gene lost 5 bases and the J gene lost 3 bases, with 11 bases spanning the gap. Looked up from germline, CDR1 is GTSNPN and CDR2 is SVGIG (reference sequence). CDR3 region: CAWQGQFNQPQHF. DNA of the CDR3: TGTGCCTGGCAAGGACAGTTCAATCAGCCCCAGCATTTT.

The chain couples TRBV7-3 to TRBJ2-1, with D tentatively TRBD2 (7 bases). V lost 1 base and J lost 6, with 19 bases in between. The CDR3 is 17 residues long. Germline values: CDR1 SGHTA, CDR2 FQGTGA. The CDR3: CASSLIGGGALSNEQFF. The CDR3, as DNA: TGTGCCAGCAGCTTAATCGGAGGGGGGGCGCTTTCCAATGAGCAGTTCTTC.

This clone was seen a few times. The V gene is TRBV5-6, the J gene TRBJ2-5, with D perhaps TRBD1 (5 bases). There are 15 residues in the CDR3. From germline, CDR1 is SGHDT and CDR2 YYEEEE. Trimming left V 1 base short and J 5 bases short, with 15 bases between. The CDR3 bases are TGTGCCAGCAGCTTGAGCCTAGGGGCTGGTGAGACCCAGTACTTC. Translation gives CASSLSLGAGETQYF. The full variable domain, with the rest looked up from reference TRBV5-6 and TRBJ2-5, is DAGVTQSPTHLIKTRGQQVTLRCSPKSGHDTVSWYQQALGQGPQFIFQYYEEEERQRGNFPDRFSGHQFPNYSSELNVNALLLGDSALYLCASSLSLGAGETQYFGPGTRLLVL.

CDR3 in DNA: TGTGCCAGCAGCTCCGACAGGGCAGAGACCCAGTACTTC. Translated: CASSSDRAETQYF. The gene calls are TRBV5-6 and TRBJ2-5; 7 nucleotides line up with TRBD1. With V trimmed by 3 bases and J by 4 bases, 3 bases remained unmatched. This CDR3 has 13 amino acids. Germline values: CDR1 SGHDT, CDR2 YYEEEE.

This clone was recorded a few times. J is TRBJ2-3 and V is TRBV7-3; 12 bases are a match to TRBD2. The germline gives CDR1 SGHTA, CDR2 FQGTGA. The V gene end was trimmed by 5 bases and the J gene end by 6 bases; junction bases not matched to a gene: 12. The CDR3 totals 17 residues. The CDR3 DNA is TGTGCCAGCAGCCCCCGATCCGGACTAGCGGGATTGGATACGCAGTATTTT. Protein product: CASSPRSGLAGLDTQYF.

Note on this clone: One end of the junction varies from germline; a read error may be responsible. The chain combines TRBV7-7 with TRBJ2-3; D perhaps matches TRBD2 (6 bases). CDR1 and CDR2 (germline): SSHAT, FNYEAQ (reference sequence). The CDR3 spans 15 residues. CDR3 sequence reads: CASSLGLGGADTQYF. CDR3 nucleotide sequence: TGTGCTAGCAGCTTAGGACTCGGCGGGGCAGATACGCAGTATTTT.